What follows is one T cell receptor beta chain and its context. The CDR3 contains 17 residues. Trimming took 0 bases from V and 9 from J, leaving 21 bases between them. CDR1 is SGHTA, CDR2 FQGTGA, per germline. Using immunoSEQ multiplex PCR, the repertoire was profiled, and TCRdb retains in-frame clones only, with some absent. This repertoire shows over 350,000 clones, approximately 90% found once; its top ten account for 0.86%. The data belong to a study of blood T cell repertoires in COVID-19. The material sequenced was PBMCs or T cells enriched from blood (not recorded which). The origin of this receptor is a woman aged 40 to 50 who had been exposed to COVID-19. The rearrangement links TRBV7-3 to TRBJ2-1, with D perhaps matching TRBD2 (6 bases). CDR3: CASSLTFGGDRHGEQFF. The DNA for the CDR3 is TGTGCCAGCAGCTTAACGTTCGGAGGGGATAGGCATGGTGAGCAGTTCTTC.